Following are 25 T cell receptor beta chains from one sample sequenced in a study of shared clonotypes between healthy human individuals. Repertoires were generated with immunoSEQ multiplex PCR, while TCRdb's copy carries only in-frame clones and drops some. This table has hundreds of thousands of clones, around 81% appearing once. The source material was PBMCs. The receptors come from a woman aged 40-49 years in good health. Some clones in this sample may be carry-over from other donors' samples.

This clone has at least ten counts. V and J are TRBV28 and TRBJ1-2; D ambiguous. The germline V gene has CDR1 MDHEN and CDR2 SYDVKM. V lost 6 bases and J lost 0, with 8 bases in between. The CDR3 is 13 amino acids. The CDR3 protein is CASSKVPNYGYTF. The DNA of the CDR3 is TGTGCCAGCAGCAAGGTACCTAACTATGGCTACACCTTC.

This sequence joins TRBV4-2 and TRBJ2-1; D gene unclear. The V end lost 4 bases, the J end lost 7 bases, and 14 bases lay between the germline ends. Per germline, CDR1 LGHNA and CDR2 YNFKEQ. The CDR3 consists of 14 residues. CDR3 residues: CASSPGPNWNEQFF. CDR3 nucleotides: TGTGCCAGCAGCCCGGGCCCTAATTGGAATGAGCAGTTCTTC.

With regard to this clone: Additional DNA sequences in this sample encode the identical CDR3. The rearrangement uses TRBV6-1 and TRBJ2-1, with unresolved D. The germline V and J ends were trimmed by 8 bases and 5 bases, with 4 bases remaining between them. The CDR3 covers 10 residues. Looked up from germline, CDR1 is MNHNS and CDR2 is SASEGT. The CDR3 nucleotides are TGTGCCAGCGCAGACAATGAGCAGTTCTTC. The encoded protein is CASADNEQFF.

The rearrangement joins TRBV27 to TRBJ2-7; TRBD1 or TRBD2 may be the D gene (5 bases each). V was clipped by 1 base and J by 1 base, with 8 bases between them. The CDR3 has 14 residues. Per the germline V gene, CDR1 is MNHEY and CDR2 is SMNVEV (reference sequence). The CDR3 DNA follows: TGTGCCAGCAGTTTATTGTGGGGGTCCTACGAGCAGTACTTC. Protein: CASSLLWGSYEQYF.

The chain uses TRBV7-8 and TRBJ2-7; 7 positions agree with TRBD1. The CDR3 extends over 15 amino acids. J lost 2 bases, V lost 1 base, and 5 bases had no gene match. CDR1 is SGHVS, CDR2 FQNEAQ, per germline. The CDR3 nucleotides are TGTGCCAGCAGCTTAGAACCCGGGACAGCCTACGAGCAGTACTTC. Residues: CASSLEPGTAYEQYF.

The chain employs TRBV6-1 and TRBJ1-4; D not certain. Germline lookup yields CDR1 MNHNS and CDR2 SASEGT. This CDR3 spans 15 amino acids. V lost 7 bases to trimming and J lost 0 bases, with 12 bases between them. CDR3 sequence reads: CASKELGTTNEKLFF. The CDR3 nucleotides read TGTGCCAGCAAGGAATTAGGAACAACTAATGAAAAACTGTTTTTT.

The chain has TRBV5-6 and TRBJ2-1; TRBD1 matches 8 bases. The V gene end was trimmed by 4 bases and the J gene end by 0 bases; junction bases not matched to a gene: 3. In germline, CDR1 is SGHDT, CDR2 YYEEEE. This CDR3 is built from 15 residues. CDR3 sequence (DNA): TGTGCCAGCAGCGAGGGACAGGTCTCCTACAATGAGCAGTTCTTC. This sequence encodes CASSEGQVSYNEQFF.

This clone was recorded only once. Other DNA sequences in this specimen translate into the identical CDR3. The chain recombines TRBV20-1 with TRBJ2-3; D unresolved. The V gene lost 3 bases and the J gene lost 6 bases, with 7 bases spanning the gap. The CDR3 spans 11 residues. Germline V gene sequence: CDR1 DFQATT, CDR2 SNEGSKA (reference sequence). The CDR3 coding sequence is TGCAGTGCTAGCCGGACGGATACGCAGTATTTT. It is translated as CSASRTDTQYF.

Note on this clone: Possible read error: a much larger clone is one base away. J is TRBJ2-2 and V is TRBV5-1; unclear D gene. In germline, CDR1 is SGHRS, CDR2 YFSETQ. V lost 0 bases and J 2 bases, leaving 17 bases between the germline ends. CDR3 size: 18 residues. The CDR3 coding sequence is TGCGCCAGCAGCTTGGGCACAATCGGAACTTTTAACACCGGGGAGCTGTTTTTT. This sequence encodes CASSLGTIGTFNTGELFF.

This sequence joins TRBV11-3 and TRBJ2-2, with D perhaps matching TRBD2 (6 bases). The CDR3 is 12 amino acids. V shed 6 bases and J shed 8 bases, with 10 bases lying between them. Germline CDR1 reads SGHNT; CDR2 reads YENEEA. The CDR3 protein is CASSGSGGELFF. The DNA for the CDR3 is TGTGCCAGCAGTGGCAGCGGGGGGGAGCTGTTTTTT.

This sequence joins TRBV11-2 and TRBJ2-2; 10 bases line up with TRBD2. This CDR3 region has 17 residues. Per the germline V gene, CDR1 is SGHAT and CDR2 is FQNNGV. J was trimmed by 5 bases and V by 5 bases; bases with no gene match: 11. CDR3 residues: CASSTRDSGRITGELFF. DNA for the CDR3: TGTGCCAGCAGCACCCGGGATAGCGGGAGGATTACCGGGGAGCTGTTTTTT.

The CDR3 spells CASSLPGREGATGGYTF. The CDR3 region has the DNA TGTGCCAGCAGTTTACCAGGTCGGGAGGGGGCTACGGGTGGCTACACCTTC. The chain employs TRBV27 and TRBJ1-2; 7 bases agree with TRBD1. V lost 2 bases to trimming and J lost 7 bases; unmatched junction nucleotides: 16. The CDR3 is 17 residues long. Germline V gene sequence: CDR1 MNHEY, CDR2 SMNVEV (reference sequence).

For the CDR3, the DNA is TGTGCCAGCAGCCCCTGGACAGGGGGGTTTTTAAATGAGCAGTTCTTC. It is translated as CASSPWTGGFLNEQFF. The V gene is TRBV7-9, the J gene TRBJ2-1; 10 bases fit TRBD1. Unmatched junction bases numbered 11, after V lost 5 bases and J lost 7 bases. CDR3 length: 16 amino acids. Germline V gene sequence: CDR1 SEHNR, CDR2 FQNEAQ (reference sequence).

V is TRBV11-2 and J is TRBJ1-2; the D is unclear. Deletions cut 5 bases from V and 3 bases from J, with 7 bases between. Germline values: CDR1 SGHAT, CDR2 FQNNGV. The CDR3 loop spans 12 amino acids. CDR3 sequence: CASSQLDYGYTF. Here the CDR3 DNA reads TGTGCCAGCAGCCAGCTGGACTATGGCTACACCTTC.

The chain uses TRBV30 and TRBJ2-5; 11 nucleotides agree with TRBD1. CDR1 GTSNPN and CDR2 SVGIG come from the germline V gene (reference sequence). After removal of 3 bases from V and 5 bases from J, the junction contained 2 bases not matched to a gene. This CDR3 contains 13 residues. The CDR3 DNA sequence: TGTGCCTGGAGGGACAGGGGGCTGGAGACCCAGTACTTC. Translating it yields CAWRDRGLETQYF.

V is TRBV5-8 and J is TRBJ2-7; D remains ambiguous. With 4 bases removed from V and 12 bases from J, the gap between germline ends came to 11 bases. The CDR3 has 10 residues. Germline V gene sequence: CDR1 SGHTS, CDR2 YDEGEE. The CDR3 reads CASSPLAPYF. The CDR3 DNA is TGTGCCAGCAGCCCCCTCGCGCCGTACTTC.

This clone was seen a few times. This chain joins TRBV2 and TRBJ1-4; no clear D. The V and J ends lost 7 bases and 7 bases respectively, with 13 bases between them. The CDR3 runs 13 residues. Germline V gene data show CDR1 as SNHLY and CDR2 as FYNNEI. The CDR3 region has the DNA TGTGCCAGCACGAAGGGTTGGGCTGAAAAACTGTTTTTT. It specifies CASTKGWAEKLFF. Supplemented by reference TRBV2 and TRBJ1-4, the full variable domain reads EPEVTQTPSHQVTQMGQEVILRCVPISNHLYFYWYRQILGQKVEFLVSFYNNEISEKSEIFDDQFSVERPDGSNFTLKIRSTKLEDSAMYFCASTKGWAEKLFFGSGTQLSVL.

The rearrangement links TRBV12-5 to TRBJ2-4; TRBD2 is a possible D gene (5 bases). Germline CDR1 reads LGHNT; CDR2 reads FRNRAP. This CDR3 has 16 amino acids. Trimming shortened V by 5 bases and J by 0 bases, and 14 bases separated the two germline ends. CDR3 coding DNA: TGTGCTAGTGGTCCCCACACTGGACTAGCCAAAAACATTCAGTACTTC. This translates into CASGPHTGLAKNIQYF.

The rearrangement links TRBV19 to TRBJ2-3; 7 bases match TRBD2. CDR1 is LNHDA and CDR2 is SQIVND in the germline V gene (reference sequence). The CDR3 contains 15 residues. J lost 2 bases, V lost 4 bases, and 6 bases had no gene match. CDR3 nucleotide sequence: TGTGCCAGTAGTAGGGGGGGACGGATCACAGATACGCAGTATTTT. Amino acid sequence: CASSRGGRITDTQYF.

The chain carries TRBV7-2 and TRBJ2-5; D unclear. The V gene's germline CDR1 is SGHTA and CDR2 FQGNSA. The CDR3 consists of 17 residues. The V and J ends lost 2 bases and 7 bases respectively, with 23 bases between them. CDR3 loop: CASSLYSAPGRSGTQYF. As DNA, the CDR3 is TGTGCCAGCAGCTTATATTCGGCCCCTGGGCGCTCGGGGACCCAGTACTTC.

This clone was seen a handful of times. This chain joins TRBV6-5 and TRBJ2-3; 11 bases align to TRBD2. Per the germline V gene, CDR1 is MNHEY and CDR2 is SVGAGI. After removal of 4 bases from V and 8 bases from J, the junction contained 5 bases not matched to a gene. The CDR3 is made up of 14 amino acids. CDR3 amino acids: CASSSTSGSGTQYF. CDR3 bases: TGTGCCAGCAGTTCCACTAGCGGGAGTGGTACGCAGTATTTT.

In regard to this clone: Other DNA sequences of this sample code for an identical CDR3. The V and J genes are TRBV10-3 and TRBJ1-2; D is undetermined. The CDR3 is 11 residues long. V lost 2 bases to trimming and J lost 8 bases, with 6 bases between them. The germline gives CDR1 ENHRY, CDR2 SYGVKD. Here the CDR3 DNA reads TGTGCCATCAGTGAGGGAGGCGGCTACACCTTC. Its protein is CAISEGGGYTF.

The genes are TRBV4-2 and TRBJ2-1; 7 positions match TRBD2. The germline CDR1 and CDR2 sequences are LGHNA and YNFKEQ. The CDR3 is 14 amino acids. Trimming at V came to 4 bases and at J to 5 bases, leaving 5 bases not matched to a gene. The CDR3 protein is CASSREGRDNEQFF. The CDR3 DNA sequence: TGTGCCAGCAGCCGGGAGGGGCGGGACAATGAGCAGTTCTTC.

V gene TRBV21-1 combines with J gene TRBJ2-2; TRBD2, the table's D call, lacks a check against the DNA. TRBV21-1 corresponds to a pseudogene. The CDR3 loop spans 13 amino acids. The CDR3 bases are TGTGCCAGCAGCAAACGAGACACCGGGGAGCTGTTTTTT. Protein sequence: CASSKRDTGELFF.

This sequence joins TRBV19 and TRBJ2-7, with 7 bases identical to TRBD2. Trimming removed 3 bases from V and 5 bases from J; junction bases left unmatched: 4. The CDR3 has 13 amino acids. CDR1 is LNHDA, CDR2 SQIVND, per germline (reference sequence). The CDR3 region has the DNA TGTGCCAGTAGTATCCGGGGGGTAAACGAGCAGTACTTC. Amino acids: CASSIRGVNEQYF.